The 10 T cell receptor beta chains reported below all come from one sample, sequenced in a study of blood T cell repertoires in COVID-19. Sequencing was performed with immunoSEQ multiplex PCR; in TCRdb, only in-frame clones are kept and a portion is missing. The data hold some 520,000 clones, with 85% to 90% observed a single time. Input material: peripheral blood. These TCRs come from a man between 18 and 35 years old with COVID-19, enrolled during active disease.

The J gene is TRBJ2-2, the V gene TRBV6-5, with 9 bases identical to TRBD1. V trimming: 1 base; J trimming: 3 bases; junction bases outside the gene matches: 3. CDR3 size: 16 residues. Germline V lookup: CDR1 MNHEY, CDR2 SVGAGI. The CDR3 DNA reads TGTGCCAGCAGTTACTGGGACAGGGATTACACCGGGGAGCTGTTTTTT. Its translation is CASSYWDRDYTGELFF.

This clone appeared a single time. The V and J genes are TRBV6-5 and TRBJ2-5, with 7 bases aligning to TRBD2. The CDR3 has 15 amino acids. Unmatched junction bases numbered 6, after V lost 5 bases and J lost 0 bases. Germline V CDR1 and CDR2: MNHEY, SVGAGI. CDR3 region: CASSPGGGHQETQYF. In nucleotides, the CDR3 is TGTGCCAGCAGTCCCGGCGGGGGACACCAAGAGACCCAGTACTTC.

This rearrangement joins TRBV4-1 to TRBJ2-7; 7 positions match TRBD2. CDR3 length equals 15 residues. Unmatched junction bases numbered 8, after V lost 2 bases and J lost 4 bases. Germline V gene data show CDR1 as MGHRA and CDR2 as YSYEKL. The CDR3 sequence is CASSQPGLNLYEQYF. CDR3 DNA sequence: TGCGCCAGCAGCCAACCGGGACTAAATCTTTACGAGCAGTACTTC.

The gene calls are TRBV28 and TRBJ1-1; no reliable D call. The CDR3 loop spans 13 amino acids. The germline CDR1 and CDR2 sequences are MDHEN and SYDVKM. V was cut by 7 bases and J by 1 base, with 10 bases left in between. CDR3 residues: CASTGRPNTEAFF. In nucleotides, the CDR3 is TGTGCCAGCACCGGGAGGCCGAACACTGAAGCTTTCTTT.

This clone has only one observation. This chain connects TRBV7-8 to TRBJ2-7; a possible D gene is TRBD1 (6 bases). Germline-derived CDR1 and CDR2 are SGHVS and FQNEAQ. V lost 1 base and J 3 bases, leaving 13 bases between the germline ends. The CDR3 has 15 residues. CDR3 DNA sequence: TGTGCCAGCAGCTTAGATGGGGGCCGAGACTACGAGCAGTACTTC. Translation gives CASSLDGGRDYEQYF.

The chain is built from TRBV9 and TRBJ2-3; 12 positions agree with TRBD2. The germline gives CDR1 SGDLS, CDR2 YYNGEE. The CDR3 consists of 16 residues. V dropped 1 base and J dropped 8; count of bases not matched to a gene: 8. The CDR3 reads CASSVLAGGSVITQYF. CDR3 nucleotides: TGTGCCAGCAGCGTACTAGCGGGGGGGTCGGTTATTACGCAGTATTTT.

V is TRBV23-1 and J is TRBJ2-4, with a weak D call TRBD1 (5 bases). TRBV23-1 is an open reading frame whose function is uncertain. V was shortened by 8 bases and J by 0 bases, with 11 bases between the two germline ends. This CDR3 contains 14 residues. The CDR3 sequence is CASLTGVAKNIQYF. The CDR3 nucleotides are TGCGCCAGCTTAACAGGAGTAGCCAAAAACATTCAGTACTTC.

Written as DNA, the CDR3 is TGTGCCAGCAGTGGGGTACTAGCGGGGGGGAACTCCTACAATGAGCAGTTCTTC. The encoded protein is CASSGVLAGGNSYNEQFF. The chain has TRBV2 and TRBJ2-1; 13 positions agree with TRBD2. Germline assignment: CDR1 SNHLY and CDR2 FYNNEI. V gave up 4 bases and J gave up 0 bases; unmatched junction bases: 6. There are 18 residues in the CDR3.

This clone was counted a few times. DNA of the CDR3: TGTGCCAGCGAAACTGTCCGCACAGATACGCAGTATTTT. Translation gives CASETVRTDTQYF. The rearrangement links TRBV7-9 to TRBJ2-3, with D unresolved. This CDR3 spans 13 amino acids. CDR1 and CDR2 from the germline V gene are SEHNR and FQNEAQ (reference sequence). V lost 8 bases and J lost 1, with 10 bases in between.

This chain uses TRBV5-1 with TRBJ2-4, with D possibly TRBD1 on 6 matching bases. This CDR3 contains 14 residues. V lost 7 bases and J lost 0, with 11 bases in between. Germline values: CDR1 SGHRS, CDR2 YFSETQ. CDR3 loop: CASATGLAKNIQYF. The DNA of the CDR3 is TGCGCCAGCGCTACAGGGTTAGCCAAAAACATTCAGTACTTC.